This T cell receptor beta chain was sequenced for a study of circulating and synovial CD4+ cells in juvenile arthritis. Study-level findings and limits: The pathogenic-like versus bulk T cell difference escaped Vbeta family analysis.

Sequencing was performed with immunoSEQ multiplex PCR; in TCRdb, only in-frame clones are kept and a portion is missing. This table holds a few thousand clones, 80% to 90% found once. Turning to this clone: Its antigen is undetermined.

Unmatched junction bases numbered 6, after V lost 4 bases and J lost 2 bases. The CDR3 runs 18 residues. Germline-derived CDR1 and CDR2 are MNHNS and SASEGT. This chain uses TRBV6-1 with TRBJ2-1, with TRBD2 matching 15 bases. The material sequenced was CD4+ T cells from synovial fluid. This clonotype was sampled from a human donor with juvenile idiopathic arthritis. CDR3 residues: CASSAGTSGRKTYNEQFF. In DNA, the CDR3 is TGTGCCAGCAGTGCCGGGACTAGCGGGAGGAAAACCTACAATGAGCAGTTCTTC.